This TCR beta chain came from a study of T-cell memory formation after mild COVID-19. V lost 3 bases and J lost 5; bases outside the gene matches: 5. The germline gives CDR1 MNHNY, CDR2 SVGAGI (reference sequence). The CDR3 length is 15 residues. TCRdb analysed the 5' RACE reads with MiXCR anew, one entry per CDR3 protein. Among 450,000 to 650,000 distinct CDR3 sequences listed, roughly 22% were seen once. The sequencing input was PBMCs or a T cell subset sorted from them (not recorded which). The receptor's source is an adult woman who had mild COVID-19 (a few samples of this study predate the infection). Cell type and time point are not known. This chain joins TRBV6-6 and TRBJ2-1; the match to TRBD2 covers 9 bases. The CDR3, as DNA: TGTGCCAGCAGTTATGGCGGGGGGGCCGACAATGAGCAGTTCTTC. Protein: CASSYGGGADNEQFF.